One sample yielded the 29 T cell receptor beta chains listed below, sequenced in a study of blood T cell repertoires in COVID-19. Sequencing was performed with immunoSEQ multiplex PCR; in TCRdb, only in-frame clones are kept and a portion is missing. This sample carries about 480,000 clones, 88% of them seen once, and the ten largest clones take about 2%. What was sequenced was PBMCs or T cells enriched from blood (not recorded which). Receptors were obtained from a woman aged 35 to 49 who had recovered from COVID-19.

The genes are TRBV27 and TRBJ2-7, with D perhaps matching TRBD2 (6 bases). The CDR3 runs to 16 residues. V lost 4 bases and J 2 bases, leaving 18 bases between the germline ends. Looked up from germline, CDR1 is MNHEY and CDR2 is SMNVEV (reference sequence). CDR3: CASSSPGVGGTYEQYF. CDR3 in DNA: TGTGCCAGCAGTTCCCCGGGGGTGGGCGGGACCTACGAGCAGTACTTC.

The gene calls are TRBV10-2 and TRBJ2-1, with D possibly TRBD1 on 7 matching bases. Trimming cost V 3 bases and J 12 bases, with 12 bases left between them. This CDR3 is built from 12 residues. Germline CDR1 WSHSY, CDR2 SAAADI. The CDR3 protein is CASSEPQGGQFF. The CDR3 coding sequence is TGCGCCAGCAGTGAACCCCAGGGGGGGCAGTTCTTC.

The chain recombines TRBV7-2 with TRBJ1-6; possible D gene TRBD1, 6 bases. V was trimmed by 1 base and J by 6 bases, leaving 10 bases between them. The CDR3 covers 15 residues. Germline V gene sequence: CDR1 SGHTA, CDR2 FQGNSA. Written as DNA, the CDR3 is TGTGCCAGCAGCTTAGGGGACATAATTAATTCACCCCTCCACTTT. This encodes CASSLGDIINSPLHF.

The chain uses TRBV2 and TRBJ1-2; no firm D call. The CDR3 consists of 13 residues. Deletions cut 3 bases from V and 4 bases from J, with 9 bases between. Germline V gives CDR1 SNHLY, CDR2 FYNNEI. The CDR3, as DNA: TGTGCCAGCAGTGAGGGCCCCTCCTATGGCTACACCTTC. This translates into CASSEGPSYGYTF. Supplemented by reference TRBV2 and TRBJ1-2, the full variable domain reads EPEVTQTPSHQVTQMGQEVILRCVPISNHLYFYWYRQILGQKVEFLVSFYNNEISEKSEIFDDQFSVERPDGSNFTLKIRSTKLEDSAMYFCASSEGPSYGYTFGSGTRLTVV.

In DNA, the CDR3 is TGCGCCAGCAGCCAAGTCCTCGGCATGGGCGGGAGTTCTTACGAGCAGTACTTC. The encoded protein is CASSQVLGMGGSSYEQYF. The rearrangement links TRBV4-3 to TRBJ2-7; 7 positions match TRBD2. V shed 1 base, J shed 4 bases, and the junction held 16 bases outside the gene matches. Per germline, CDR1 LGHNA and CDR2 YSLEER. The length of the CDR3 is 18 residues.

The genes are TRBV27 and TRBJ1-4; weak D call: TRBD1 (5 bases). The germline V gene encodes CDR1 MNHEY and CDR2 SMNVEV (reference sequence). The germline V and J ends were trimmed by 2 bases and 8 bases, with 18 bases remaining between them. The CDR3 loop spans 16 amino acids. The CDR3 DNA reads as TGTGCCAGCAGTTTAATTTTCCAGGGTAGTCGGGAAAAACTGTTTTTT. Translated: CASSLIFQGSREKLFF. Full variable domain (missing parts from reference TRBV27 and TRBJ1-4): EAQVTQNPRYLITVTGKKLTVTCSQNMNHEYMSWYRQDPGLGLRQIYYSMNVEVTDKGDVPEGYKVSRKEKRNFPLILESPSPNQTSLYFCASSLIFQGSREKLFFGSGTQLSVL.

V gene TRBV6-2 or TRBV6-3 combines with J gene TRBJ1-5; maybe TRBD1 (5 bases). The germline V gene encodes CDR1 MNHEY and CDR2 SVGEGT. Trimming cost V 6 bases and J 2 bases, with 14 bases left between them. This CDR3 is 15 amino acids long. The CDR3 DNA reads TGTGCCAGCAGCTTCCTTACAGGAGGCAATCAGCCCCAGCATTTT. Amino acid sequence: CASSFLTGGNQPQHF.

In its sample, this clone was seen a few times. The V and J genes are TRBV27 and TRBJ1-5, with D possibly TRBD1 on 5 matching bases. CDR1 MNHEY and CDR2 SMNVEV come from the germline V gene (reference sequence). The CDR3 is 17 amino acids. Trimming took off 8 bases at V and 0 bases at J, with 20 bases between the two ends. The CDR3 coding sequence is TGTGCCAGCGGTCAAATCGGGGGATTCTATAGCAATCAGCCCCAGCATTTT. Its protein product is CASGQIGGFYSNQPQHF.

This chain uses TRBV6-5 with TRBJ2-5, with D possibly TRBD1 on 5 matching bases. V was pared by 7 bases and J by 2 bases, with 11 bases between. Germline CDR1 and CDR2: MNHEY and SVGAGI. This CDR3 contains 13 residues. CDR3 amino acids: CASNIPGQETQYF. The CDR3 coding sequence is TGTGCCAGCAACATTCCAGGGCAAGAGACCCAGTACTTC.

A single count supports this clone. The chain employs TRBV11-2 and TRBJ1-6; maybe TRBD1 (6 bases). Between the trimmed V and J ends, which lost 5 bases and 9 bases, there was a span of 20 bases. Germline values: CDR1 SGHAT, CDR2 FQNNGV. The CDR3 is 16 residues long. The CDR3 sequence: CASSPWTRGLGSPLHF. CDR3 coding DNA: TGTGCCAGCAGCCCCTGGACCAGGGGCCTAGGTTCACCCCTCCACTTT.

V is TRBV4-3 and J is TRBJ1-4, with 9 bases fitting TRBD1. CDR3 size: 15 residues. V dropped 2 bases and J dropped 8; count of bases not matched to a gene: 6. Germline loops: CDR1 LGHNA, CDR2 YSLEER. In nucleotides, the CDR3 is TGCGCCAGCAGCCAAACAGGGGGCGGAGGGGAAAAACTGTTTTTT. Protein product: CASSQTGGGGEKLFF.

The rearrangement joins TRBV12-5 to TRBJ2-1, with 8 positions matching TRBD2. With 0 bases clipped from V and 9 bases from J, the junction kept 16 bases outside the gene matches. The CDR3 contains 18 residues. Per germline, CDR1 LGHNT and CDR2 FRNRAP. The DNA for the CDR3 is TGTGCTAGTGGTTTGGTCCCGGGACTAGGGGGGATTGACGGTGAGCAGTTCTTC. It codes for CASGLVPGLGGIDGEQFF. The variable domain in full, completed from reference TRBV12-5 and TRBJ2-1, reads DARVTQTPRHKVTEMGQEVTMRCQPILGHNTVFWYRQTMMQGLELLAYFRNRAPLDDSGMPKDRFSAEMPDATLATLKIQPSEPRDSAVYFCASGLVPGLGGIDGEQFFGPGTRLTVL.

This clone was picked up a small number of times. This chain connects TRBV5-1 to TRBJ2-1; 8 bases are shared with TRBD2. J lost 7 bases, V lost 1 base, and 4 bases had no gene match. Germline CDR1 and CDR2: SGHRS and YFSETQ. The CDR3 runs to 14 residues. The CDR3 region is CASSLKREMNEQFF. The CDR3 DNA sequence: TGCGCCAGCAGCTTGAAGCGGGAGATGAATGAGCAGTTCTTC.

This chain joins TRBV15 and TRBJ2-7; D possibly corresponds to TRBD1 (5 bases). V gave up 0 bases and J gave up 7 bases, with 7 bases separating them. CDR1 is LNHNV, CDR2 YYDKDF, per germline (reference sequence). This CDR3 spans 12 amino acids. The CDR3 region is CATSRDSGEQYF. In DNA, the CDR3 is TGTGCCACCAGCAGAGATTCAGGGGAGCAGTACTTC.

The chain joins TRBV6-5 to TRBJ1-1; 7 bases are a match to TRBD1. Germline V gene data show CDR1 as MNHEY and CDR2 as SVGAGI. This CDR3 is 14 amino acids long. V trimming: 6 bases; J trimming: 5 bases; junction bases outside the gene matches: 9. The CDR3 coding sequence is TGTGCCAGCAGCCTGACAGGGAGAGGGACTGAAGCTTTCTTT. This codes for CASSLTGRGTEAFF.

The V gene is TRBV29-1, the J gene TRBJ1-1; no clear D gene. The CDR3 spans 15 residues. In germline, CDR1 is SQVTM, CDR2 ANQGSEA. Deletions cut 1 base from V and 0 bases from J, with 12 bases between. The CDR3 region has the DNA TGCAGCGTTGAAGGTACGTGGCGGATGAACACTGAAGCTTTCTTT. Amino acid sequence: CSVEGTWRMNTEAFF.

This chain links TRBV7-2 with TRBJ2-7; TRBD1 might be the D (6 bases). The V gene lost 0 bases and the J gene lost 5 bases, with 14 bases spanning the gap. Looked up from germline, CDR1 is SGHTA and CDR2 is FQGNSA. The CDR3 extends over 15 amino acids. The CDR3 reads CASSLAPGQMNEQYF. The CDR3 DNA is TGTGCCAGCAGCTTAGCCCCGGGACAAATGAACGAGCAGTACTTC. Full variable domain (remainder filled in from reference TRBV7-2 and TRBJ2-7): GAGVSQSPSNKVTEKGKDVELRCDPISGHTALYWYRQSLGQGLEFLIYFQGNSAPDKSGLPSDRFSAERTGGSVSTLTIQRTQQEDSAVYLCASSLAPGQMNEQYFGPGTRLTVT.

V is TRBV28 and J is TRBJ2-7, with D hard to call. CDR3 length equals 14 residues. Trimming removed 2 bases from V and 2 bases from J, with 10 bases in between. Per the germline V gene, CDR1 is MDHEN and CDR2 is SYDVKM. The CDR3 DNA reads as TGTGCCAGCAGTTTACCTTTAGAAACCTACGAGCAGTACTTC. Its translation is CASSLPLETYEQYF.

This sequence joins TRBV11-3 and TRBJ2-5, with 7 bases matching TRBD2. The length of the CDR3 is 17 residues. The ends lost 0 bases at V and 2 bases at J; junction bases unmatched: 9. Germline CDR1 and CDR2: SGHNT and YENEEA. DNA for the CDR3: TGTGCCAGCAGCTTAGATAGGAGCGGGGCTGAACAAGAGACCCAGTACTTC. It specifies CASSLDRSGAEQETQYF.

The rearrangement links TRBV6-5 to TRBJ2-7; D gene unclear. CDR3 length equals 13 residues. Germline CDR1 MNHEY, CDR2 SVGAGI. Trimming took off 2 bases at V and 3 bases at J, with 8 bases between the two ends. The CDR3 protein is CASSYAHRYEQYF. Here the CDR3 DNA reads TGTGCCAGCAGTTACGCACACCGCTACGAGCAGTACTTC.

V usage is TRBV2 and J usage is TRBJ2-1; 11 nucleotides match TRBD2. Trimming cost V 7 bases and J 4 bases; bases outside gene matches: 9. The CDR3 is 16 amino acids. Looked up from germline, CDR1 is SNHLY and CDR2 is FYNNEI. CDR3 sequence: CASKLAGVGTYNEQFF. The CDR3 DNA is TGTGCCAGCAAACTAGCGGGAGTCGGAACGTACAATGAGCAGTTCTTC.

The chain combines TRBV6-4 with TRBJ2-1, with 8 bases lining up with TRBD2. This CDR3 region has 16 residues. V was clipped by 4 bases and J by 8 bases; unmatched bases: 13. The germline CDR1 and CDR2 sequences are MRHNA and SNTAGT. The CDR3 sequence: CASSVAGTSSYHEQFF. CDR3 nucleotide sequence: TGTGCCAGCAGTGTCGCCGGGACTAGTAGTTACCATGAGCAGTTCTTC.

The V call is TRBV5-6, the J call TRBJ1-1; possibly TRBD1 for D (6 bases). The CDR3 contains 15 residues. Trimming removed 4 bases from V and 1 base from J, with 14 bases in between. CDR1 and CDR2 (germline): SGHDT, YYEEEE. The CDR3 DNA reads TGTGCCAGCAGCCGCTTGGACAGCCCGAACACTGAAGCTTTCTTT. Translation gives CASSRLDSPNTEAFF.

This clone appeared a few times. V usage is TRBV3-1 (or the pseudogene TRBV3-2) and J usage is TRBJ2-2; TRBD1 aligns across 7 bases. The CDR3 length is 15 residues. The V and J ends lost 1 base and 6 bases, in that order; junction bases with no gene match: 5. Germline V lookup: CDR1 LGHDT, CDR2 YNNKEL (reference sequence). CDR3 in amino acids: CASSQGGQYAGELFF. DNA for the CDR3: TGTGCCAGCAGCCAAGGGGGACAGTACGCCGGGGAGCTGTTTTTT.

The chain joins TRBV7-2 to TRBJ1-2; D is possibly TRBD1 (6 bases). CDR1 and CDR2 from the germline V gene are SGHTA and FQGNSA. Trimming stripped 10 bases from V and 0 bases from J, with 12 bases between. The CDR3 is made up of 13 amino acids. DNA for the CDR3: TGTGCCACCCGGACAGCCGCTAACTATGGCTACACCTTC. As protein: CATRTAANYGYTF. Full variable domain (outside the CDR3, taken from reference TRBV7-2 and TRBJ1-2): GAGVSQSPSNKVTEKGKDVELRCDPISGHTALYWYRQSLGQGLEFLIYFQGNSAPDKSGLPSDRFSAERTGGSVSTLTIQRTQQEDSAVYLCATRTAANYGYTFGSGTRLTVV.

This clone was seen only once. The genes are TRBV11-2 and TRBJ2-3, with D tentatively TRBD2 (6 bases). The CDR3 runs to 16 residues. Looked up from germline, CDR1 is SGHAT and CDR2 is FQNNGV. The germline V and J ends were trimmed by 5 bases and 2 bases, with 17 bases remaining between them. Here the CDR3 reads CASSPLAAPITDTQYF. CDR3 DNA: TGTGCCAGCAGCCCCTTAGCGGCCCCCATCACAGATACGCAGTATTTT. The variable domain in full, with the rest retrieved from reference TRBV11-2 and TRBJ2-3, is EAGVAQSPRYKIIEKRQSVAFWCNPISGHATLYWYQQILGQGPKLLIQFQNNGVVDDSQLPKDRFSAERLKGVDSTLKIQPAKLEDSAVYLCASSPLAAPITDTQYFGPGTRLTVL.

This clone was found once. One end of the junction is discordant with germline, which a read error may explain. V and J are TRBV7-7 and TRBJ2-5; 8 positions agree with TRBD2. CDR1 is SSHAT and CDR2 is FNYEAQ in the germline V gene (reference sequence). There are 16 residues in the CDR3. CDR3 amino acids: CASSLGPTSGQETQYF. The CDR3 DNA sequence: TGTGCTAGCAGCCTAGGACCTACTAGCGGCCAAGAGACCCAGTACTTC.

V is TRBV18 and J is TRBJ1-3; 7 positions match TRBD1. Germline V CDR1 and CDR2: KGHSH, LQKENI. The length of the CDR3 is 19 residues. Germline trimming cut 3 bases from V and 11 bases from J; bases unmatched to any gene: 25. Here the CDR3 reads CASSPIPGQLQLFGDAIYF. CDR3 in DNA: TGTGCCAGCTCACCTATCCCGGGACAGCTCCAGCTCTTCGGGGACGCCATATATTTT.

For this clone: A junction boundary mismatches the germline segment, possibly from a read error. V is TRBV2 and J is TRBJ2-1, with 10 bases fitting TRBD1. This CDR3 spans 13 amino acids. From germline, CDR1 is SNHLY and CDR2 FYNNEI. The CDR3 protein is CASSREDRGVGVF. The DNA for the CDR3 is TGTGCCAGCAGTAGGGAGGACAGGGGGGTTGGGGTCTTC. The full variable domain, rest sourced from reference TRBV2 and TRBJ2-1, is EPEVTQTPSHQVTQMGQEVILRCVPISNHLYFYWYRQILGQKVEFLVSFYNNEISEKSEIFDDQFSVERPDGSNFTLKIRSTKLEDSAMYFCASSREDRGVGVFGPGTRLTVL.